This T cell receptor beta chain comes out of a study of PD-1 blockade in classical Hodgkin lymphoma. The sample holds a few counts of this clone. Time point of the sample: cycle 4 day 1 (C4D1), after 5 to 7 weeks of nivolumab. All patients experienced relapse after autologous stem cell transplantation, and brentuximab vedotin exposure was variable. Trimming took off 4 bases at V and 4 bases at J, with 13 bases between the two ends. CDR1 is MNHNS and CDR2 is SASEGT in the germline V gene. CDR3 size: 14 residues. The repertoire was sequenced with immunoSEQ multiplex PCR; TCRdb's copy has only in-frame clones and lacks some. The table has approximately 100,000 clones, approximately 86% seen once.

This TCR came from a human donor with classical Hodgkin lymphoma. The rearrangement uses TRBV6-1 and TRBJ1-1; D is possibly TRBD1 (6 bases). The sequenced sample was peripheral blood mononuclear cells (PBMCs), obtained before the fourth cycle of nivolumab. The CDR3 region has the DNA TGTGCCAGCAGTGTTGAGACAGGATTCACTGAAGCTTTCTTT. Protein sequence: CASSVETGFTEAFF.